The clone carrying this T cell receptor beta chain was counted a few times. V lost 0 bases to trimming and J lost 5 bases, with 13 bases between them. This CDR3 spans 14 amino acids. Germline V CDR1 and CDR2: SQVTM, ANQGSEA. The data stem from a study of blood T cell repertoires in COVID-19. For the study at large: The analysed material was cDNA or gDNA that came from T cells, B-cell-depleted T cells, or PBMCs.

Original handling: Nucleated cell number was recorded as an estimate derived from reference gene primer amplification. Profiling relied on immunoSEQ multiplex PCR, and the TCRdb table lists in-frame clones only, not all of them. Clone size and V and J calls were adopted from that table, with D and trimming inferred from the DNA. Here the sample spans under 250,000 clones, 75% to 90% being singletons. Someone with COVID-19 had been met by exposed participants within 2 weeks before study entry. The rearrangement joins TRBV29-1 to TRBJ1-1; D might be TRBD1 (5 bases). Source material: PBMCs or T cells enriched from blood (not recorded which). The TCR comes from a middle-aged woman who had been exposed to COVID-19. Here the CDR3 reads CSVEDRPGGTEAFF. The CDR3 DNA reads TGCAGCGTTGAAGATAGGCCGGGGGGGACTGAAGCTTTCTTT.